The clone carrying this TCR beta chain has ten or more counts. Its antigen is as yet unknown. The DNA ends 3 residues before the CDR3 does, and the rest of the CDR3 is filled in from the germline J gene. This sample is part of a study of T cell clonality in common variable immunodeficiency. Generated by immunoSEQ multiplex PCR, the TCRdb table keeps only in-frame clones and is missing some. Altogether approximately 81,000 clones were found in the sample, and no singletons occur. Study conclusions and caveats: T cell subpopulation sequencing would be needed to explain CVID clonality. Compared with controls, CVID subjects had fewer shared TCRbeta clones.

Germline lookup yields CDR1 LNHNV and CDR2 YYDKDF (reference sequence). The CDR3 is made up of 17 amino acids. V was clipped by 1 base and J by 9 bases; unmatched bases: 8. The chain is built from TRBV15 and TRBJ2-1; 14 positions agree with TRBD2. The source material was peripheral blood mononuclear cells. This receptor was obtained from a person aged 18-70 years in good health. The sequenced CDR3 bases are TGTGCCACCAGCAGAGCAGGGACTAGCGGGAGCTATGGTGAG. Protein: CATSRAGTSGSYGE. The CDR3 reads in full as CATSRAGTSGSYGEQFF.